This TCR beta chain is drawn from a study of a mutant IDH1 vaccine in newly diagnosed glioma. Looking at the study overall: Every participant had undergone radiotherapy, temozolomide, or both before, and most underwent both.

Described time point: week 5, during vaccination. Doses consisted of 300 ug of mutant IDH1 20-mer peptide each, paired with topical imiquimod. This CDR3 has 16 amino acids. Germline assignment: CDR1 SGHRS and CDR2 YFSETQ. Trimming cost V 1 base and J 8 bases, with 18 bases left between them. Comments on this clone: Its antigen is unknown.

Here immunoSEQ multiplex PCR was the method, and the copy in TCRdb shows in-frame clones only, minus some. The repertoire includes around 56,000 clones, around 80% of them detected once, and around 3.4% sits in the top ten. This chain connects TRBV5-1 to TRBJ1-4; tentative D call: TRBD1 (5 bases). This receptor was identified in a man aged 30 to 39 with glioma. Source: PBMCs, taken from a glioma patient whose treatment included an IDH1 peptide vaccine. Here the CDR3 reads CASSLTPSGGGEKLFF. The CDR3 DNA sequence: TGCGCCAGCAGCTTGACACCCTCTGGGGGTGGGGAAAAACTGTTTTTT.